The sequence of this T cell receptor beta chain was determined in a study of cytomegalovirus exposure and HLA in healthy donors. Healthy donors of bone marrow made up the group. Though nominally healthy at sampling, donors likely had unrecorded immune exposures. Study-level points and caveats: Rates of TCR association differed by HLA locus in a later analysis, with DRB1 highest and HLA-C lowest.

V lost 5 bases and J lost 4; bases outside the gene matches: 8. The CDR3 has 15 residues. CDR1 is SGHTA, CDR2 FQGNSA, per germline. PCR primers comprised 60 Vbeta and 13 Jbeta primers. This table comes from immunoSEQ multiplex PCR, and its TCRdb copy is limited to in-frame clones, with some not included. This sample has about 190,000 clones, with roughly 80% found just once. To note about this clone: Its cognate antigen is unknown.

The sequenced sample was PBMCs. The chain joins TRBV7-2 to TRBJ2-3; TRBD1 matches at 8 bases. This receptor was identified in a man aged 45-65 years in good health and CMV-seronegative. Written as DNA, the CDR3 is TGTGCCAGCAGCGGGCAGACAGGGGTTTCAGATACGCAGTATTTT. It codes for CASSGQTGVSDTQYF.